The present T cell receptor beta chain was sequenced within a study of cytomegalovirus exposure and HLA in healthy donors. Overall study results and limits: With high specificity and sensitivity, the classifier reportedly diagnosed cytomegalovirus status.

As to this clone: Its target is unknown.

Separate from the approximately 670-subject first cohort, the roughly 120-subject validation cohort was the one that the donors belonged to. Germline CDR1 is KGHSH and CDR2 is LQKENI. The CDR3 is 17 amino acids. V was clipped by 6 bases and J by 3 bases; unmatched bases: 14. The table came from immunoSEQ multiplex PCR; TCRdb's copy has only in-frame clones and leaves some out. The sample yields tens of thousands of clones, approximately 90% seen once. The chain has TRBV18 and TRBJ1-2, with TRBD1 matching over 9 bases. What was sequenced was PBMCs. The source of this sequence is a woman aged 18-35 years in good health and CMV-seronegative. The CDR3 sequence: CASSPDRGLLTYYGYTF. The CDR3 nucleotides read TGTGCCAGCTCGCCGGACAGGGGCCTCCTTACCTACTATGGCTACACCTTC. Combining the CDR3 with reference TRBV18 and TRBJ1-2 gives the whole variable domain NAGVMQNPRHLVRRRGQEARLRCSPMKGHSHVYWYRQLPEEGLKFMVYLQKENIIDESGMPKERFSAEFPKEGPSILRIQQVVRGDSAAYFCASSPDRGLLTYYGYTFGSGTRLTVV.